These T cell receptor beta chains were read from a single sample in a study of T cells after yellow fever vaccination. A single record per CDR3 protein comes from TCRdb applying MiXCR to the 5' RACE reads. This sample has 150,000 to 200,000 distinct CDR3 sequences, with roughly 8.8% found just once. Sequenced here: CD8+ T cells sorted from PBMCs, sampled 45 days after the yellow fever booster vaccination. The receptors here all came from a man aged 18 to 35 who received the YFV17D yellow fever vaccine. Both conserved end residues are part of each CDR3. The D gene is left open where the match is weak. Rows may omit the clone size; those that give it use once, few, many or a size class.

V: TRBV4-1; J: TRBJ2-3; D: TRBD1; size: .; DNA: TGCGCCAGCAGCCAAGATCCGACACCTTGGACAGGGGGCGGAGGTACGCAGTATTTT; CDR3: CASSQDPTPWTGGGGTQYF
V: TRBV6-2/TRBV6-3; J: TRBJ1-5; D: .; size: many; DNA: TGTGCCAGCAGTTACGTGGGGGAAGGCAATCAGCCCCAGCATTTT; CDR3: CASSYVGEGNQPQHF
V: TRBV4-1; J: TRBJ2-1; D: TRBD1; size: .; DNA: TGCGCCAGCAGCCAAAGCCAGGGGGCGGGCAATGAGCAGTTCTTC; CDR3: CASSQSQGAGNEQFF
V: TRBV6-2/TRBV6-3; J: TRBJ1-5; D: .; size: many; DNA: TGTGCCAGCAGCCAACCAGGATCTCCCGATCAGCCCCAGCATTTT; CDR3: CASSQPGSPDQPQHF
V: TRBV29-1; J: TRBJ2-5; D: .; size: .; DNA: TGCAGCGTTGAAGTGGGGGGTAGGGAGACCCAGTACTTC; CDR3: CSVEVGGRETQYF
V: TRBV18; J: TRBJ2-5; D: .; size: few; DNA: TGTGCCAGCTCACCAAGACACTCCTCATGGGACGGAGAACAAGAGACCCAGTACTTC; CDR3: CASSPRHSSWDGEQETQYF
V: TRBV20-1; J: TRBJ2-5; D: .; size: .; DNA: TGCAGTGCTGGGGGGGCACGCCAAGAGACCCAGTACTTC; CDR3: CSAGGARQETQYF
V: TRBV7-2; J: TRBJ2-7; D: TRBD2; size: .; DNA: TGTGCCAGCAGCTATACTAGCGGGGTTACCTACGAGCAGTACTTC; CDR3: CASSYTSGVTYEQYF
V: TRBV4-1; J: TRBJ2-7; D: TRBD1; size: few; DNA: TGCGCCAGCAGCCAAGAGCATTGGACAGGGGGCTCCTACGAGCAGTACTTC; CDR3: CASSQEHWTGGSYEQYF
V: TRBV12-3/TRBV12-4; J: TRBJ2-3; D: .; size: many; DNA: TGTGCCAGCAGTGGTTATGATAGCACAGATACGCAGTATTTT; CDR3: CASSGYDSTDTQYF
V: TRBV12-3/TRBV12-4; J: TRBJ1-2; D: .; size: few; DNA: TGTGCCAGCACCCCTGGCCGGGGGCGAGGCTATGGCTACACCTTC; CDR3: CASTPGRGRGYGYTF
V: TRBV3-1; J: TRBJ2-7; D: TRBD1; size: few; DNA: TGTGCCAGCAGCCCCCCCAGGGGGCAGGGCTACGAGCAGTACTTC; CDR3: CASSPPRGQGYEQYF
V: TRBV6-2/TRBV6-3; J: TRBJ1-2; D: TRBD1; size: .; DNA: TGTGCCAGCGAGGGACAGTATAACTATGGCTACACCTTC; CDR3: CASEGQYNYGYTF
V: TRBV7-2; J: TRBJ1-6; D: .; size: .; DNA: TGTGCCAGCAGCTTAGCTTTAGGAGGGTCACCCCTCCACTTT; CDR3: CASSLALGGSPLHF
V: TRBV5-1; J: TRBJ2-1; D: .; size: .; DNA: TGCGCCAGCAGCTTACGGCAGGCCAAGAATGAGCAGTTCTTC; CDR3: CASSLRQAKNEQFF
V: TRBV11-2; J: TRBJ2-2; D: .; size: .; DNA: TGTGCCAGCAGCTTACCGCGGGGGCTCCCGAGTACCGGGGAGCTGTTTTTT; CDR3: CASSLPRGLPSTGELFF
V: TRBV13; J: TRBJ2-5; D: TRBD2; size: many; DNA: TGTGCCAGCAGCTTTAGGACTAGCGGGGGCCAAGAGACCCAGTACTTC; CDR3: CASSFRTSGGQETQYF
V: TRBV11-2; J: TRBJ2-7; D: .; size: few; DNA: TGTGCCAGCAGCTTACCACCAGGGAGGTGGACCTACGAGCAGTACTTC; CDR3: CASSLPPGRWTYEQYF
V: TRBV5-1; J: TRBJ2-3; D: .; size: .; DNA: TGCGCCAGCACCCCCGTCGCACAAACTAGCACAGATACGCAGTATTTT; CDR3: CASTPVAQTSTDTQYF
V: TRBV5-4; J: TRBJ2-3; D: TRBD1; size: .; DNA: TGTGCCAGCAGCCCCCTGGGGACAGGATCTAGCACAGATACGCAGTATTTT; CDR3: CASSPLGTGSSTDTQYF
V: TRBV4-2; J: TRBJ2-5; D: TRBD2; size: few; DNA: TGTGCCAGCAGCCAAGAAGGCGGGGGAGGTCAAGAGACCCAGTACTTC; CDR3: CASSQEGGGGQETQYF
V: TRBV9; J: TRBJ2-3; D: .; size: .; DNA: TGTGCCAGCAGCCCCCAATCCACAGATACGCAGTATTTT; CDR3: CASSPQSTDTQYF
V: TRBV18; J: TRBJ2-3; D: .; size: few; DNA: TGTGCCAGTTACAGTCAGGGATACACAGATACGCAGTATTTT; CDR3: CASYSQGYTDTQYF
V: TRBV3-1; J: TRBJ2-7; D: TRBD2; size: few; DNA: TGTGCCAGCAGCCAAGACCAACTAGCGGGGGGCCTTTCCTACGAGCAGTACTTC; CDR3: CASSQDQLAGGLSYEQYF
V: TRBV12-3/TRBV12-4; J: TRBJ1-1; D: .; size: many; DNA: TGTGCCAGCAGCATCGGGGGTCGTAACACTGAAGCTTTCTTT; CDR3: CASSIGGRNTEAFF
V: TRBV29-1; J: TRBJ1-3; D: .; size: .; DNA: TGCAGCGTACAGGTCTCTGGAAACACCATATATTTT; CDR3: CSVQVSGNTIYF
V: TRBV7-9; J: TRBJ2-6; D: .; size: .; DNA: TGTGCCAGCAGCCCCCGGGACACAGAATCTGGGGCCAACGTCCTGACTTTC; CDR3: CASSPRDTESGANVLTF
V: TRBV5-4; J: TRBJ2-7; D: .; size: .; DNA: TGTGCCAGCAGTCCGGCGGGGAGGCTAGCGACCCACGAGCAGTACTTC; CDR3: CASSPAGRLATHEQYF
V: TRBV9; J: TRBJ2-3; D: TRBD2; size: .; DNA: TGTGCCAGCACGCTGACTGAGCGGGGAAGCACAGATACGCAGTATTTT; CDR3: CASTLTERGSTDTQYF
V: TRBV27; J: TRBJ1-6; D: TRBD1; size: .; DNA: TGTGCCAGCAGTTTTGGGACAGGGGGATCACCCCTCCACTTT; CDR3: CASSFGTGGSPLHF
V: TRBV29-1; J: TRBJ1-1; D: .; size: few; DNA: TGCAGCGGACGAGGGGGAGGGAACACTGAAGCTTTCTTT; CDR3: CSGRGGGNTEAFF
V: TRBV4-1; J: TRBJ2-5; D: .; size: .; DNA: TGCGCCAGCAGCCCGGAGAATGTGGAGACCCAGTACTTC; CDR3: CASSPENVETQYF
V: TRBV15; J: TRBJ1-1; D: .; size: few; DNA: TGTGCCACCAGCAGAGCTATGGGCCACACTGAAGCTTTCTTT; CDR3: CATSRAMGHTEAFF
V: TRBV7-9; J: TRBJ2-5; D: .; size: few; DNA: TGTGCCAGCAGTCCGTCGGGGATCCAAGAGACCCAGTACTTC; CDR3: CASSPSGIQETQYF
V: TRBV5-1; J: TRBJ2-7; D: .; size: many; DNA: TGCGCCAGCAGCCCCGGACAGATCTACGAGCAGTACTTC; CDR3: CASSPGQIYEQYF